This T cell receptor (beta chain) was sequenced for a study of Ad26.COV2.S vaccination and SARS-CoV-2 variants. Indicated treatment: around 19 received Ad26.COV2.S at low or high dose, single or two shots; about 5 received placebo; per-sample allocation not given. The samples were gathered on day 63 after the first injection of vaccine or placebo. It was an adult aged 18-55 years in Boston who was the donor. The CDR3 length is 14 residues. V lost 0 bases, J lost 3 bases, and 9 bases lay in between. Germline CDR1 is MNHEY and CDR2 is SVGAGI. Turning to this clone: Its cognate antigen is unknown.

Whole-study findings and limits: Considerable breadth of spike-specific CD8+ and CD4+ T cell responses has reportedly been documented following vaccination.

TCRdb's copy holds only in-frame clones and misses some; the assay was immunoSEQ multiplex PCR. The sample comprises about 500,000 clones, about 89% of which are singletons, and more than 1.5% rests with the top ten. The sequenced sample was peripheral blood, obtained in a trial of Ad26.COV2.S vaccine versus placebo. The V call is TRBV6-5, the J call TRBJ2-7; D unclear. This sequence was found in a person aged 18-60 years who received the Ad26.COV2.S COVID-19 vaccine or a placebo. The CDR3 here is CASSYSVGVYEQYF. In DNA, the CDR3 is TGTGCCAGCAGTTACTCGGTGGGTGTCTACGAGCAGTACTTC.